This T cell receptor (beta chain) comes out of a study of STAT5B mutations in CD4+ large granular lymphocyte leukemia. The germline gives CDR1 SGHTS, CDR2 YDEGEE. V was clipped by 1 base and J by 1 base, with 24 bases between them. The CDR3 spans 20 residues. TCRdb keeps only in-frame clones here, not all; method: immunoSEQ multiplex PCR. This sample has around 43,000 clones, with 80% to 90% found just once. Specimen: CD4+ T cells from blood buffy coats. This receptor was taken from a human donor in good health. The rearrangement uses TRBV5-8 and TRBJ2-1; TRBD2 is a possible D gene (6 bases). The CDR3 DNA sequence: TGTGCCAGCAGCTTGTACAAGGCGGGGAGGCCCCAAGGTTCCTACAATGAGCAGTTCTTC. This encodes CASSLYKAGRPQGSYNEQFF.